One and the same sample provided the 25 T cell receptor beta chains below, sequenced in a study of identical twins. MiXCR, run by TCRdb on the 5' RACE reads, gives a single entry per CDR3 protein. This table has just under 550,000 distinct CDR3 sequences, roughly 15% appearing once. The sample also formed part of further work on yellow fever vaccine responses in identical twins.

Material for sequencing was CD4+ T cells sorted from blood. The receptors were gathered from a woman aged 18-30 years in good health.

In this sample, this clonotype turned up a few times. The chain couples TRBV12-3 or TRBV12-4 to TRBJ1-2; D is undetermined. Trimming took 5 bases from V and 9 from J, leaving 13 bases between them. The CDR3 loop spans 12 amino acids. For the CDR3, the DNA is TGTGCCAGCAGTGGCGAGGGTTTGAGCTACACCTTC. This gives the protein CASSGEGLSYTF.

This clonotype was recorded a few times. The J gene is TRBJ1-2, the V gene TRBV7-9, with D perhaps matching TRBD1 (5 bases). This CDR3 has 14 amino acids. Between the trimmed V and J ends, which lost 5 bases and 8 bases, there was a span of 18 bases. Per germline, CDR1 SEHNR and CDR2 FQNEAQ (reference sequence). The CDR3 bases are TGTGCCAGCAGCGAGGGACGGGGAAGTTTCGGCTACACCTTC. Translating it yields CASSEGRGSFGYTF.

In its sample, this clonotype was seen a few times. The J gene is TRBJ2-7, the V gene TRBV3-1; the D gene could be TRBD1 or TRBD2 (5 bases each). V was clipped by 1 base and J by 4 bases, with 11 bases between them. There are 14 residues in the CDR3. Per germline, CDR1 LGHDT and CDR2 YNNKEL (reference sequence). This CDR3 is CASSQGGRNYEQYV. CDR3 coding DNA: TGTGCCAGCAGCCAAGGGGGACGCAATTACGAGCAGTACGTC.

This sequence joins TRBV12-3 or TRBV12-4 and TRBJ2-7; TRBD2 is a possible D gene (5 bases). The CDR3 loop spans 15 amino acids. V was pared by 1 base and J by 4 bases, with 14 bases between. This CDR3 is CASSLGWARGYEQYF. In DNA, the CDR3 is TGTGCCAGCAGTTTAGGTTGGGCTAGAGGGTACGAGCAGTACTTC.

The chain links TRBV28 to TRBJ1-4, with D possibly matching TRBD1 (5 bases). The germline V gene has CDR1 MDHEN and CDR2 SYDVKM. The CDR3 has 14 amino acids. With 7 bases removed from V and 8 bases from J, the gap between germline ends came to 17 bases. The CDR3 bases are TGTGCCAGCAAGGCCGGGACGTCGGGGGAAAAACTGTTTTTT. Its protein is CASKAGTSGEKLFF.

This clonotype was counted only a few times. The J gene is TRBJ2-3, the V gene TRBV12-3 or TRBV12-4; 9 bases agree with TRBD1. Trimming at V came to 6 bases and at J to 6 bases, leaving 7 bases not matched to a gene. This CDR3 has 14 amino acids. CDR3 protein: CASSRDREGDTQYF. Written as DNA, the CDR3 is TGTGCCAGCAGCCGGGACAGGGAGGGGGATACGCAGTATTTT.

The chain joins TRBV20-1 to TRBJ2-5, with 13 bases that match TRBD2. The CDR3 spans 14 residues. CDR1 is DFQATT, CDR2 SNEGSKA, per germline (reference sequence). The ends lost 5 bases at V and 4 bases at J; junction bases unmatched: 4. CDR3 nucleotides: TGCAGTGCTGGCGGACTAGCGGGAGCAGAGACCCAGTACTTC. Encoded protein: CSAGGLAGAETQYF.

This clonotype was observed a few times. This chain connects TRBV3-1 to TRBJ2-5; D ambiguous. The germline V and J ends were trimmed by 0 bases and 5 bases, with 16 bases remaining between them. This CDR3 spans 16 amino acids. The germline V gene encodes CDR1 LGHDT and CDR2 YNNKEL (reference sequence). CDR3 nucleotides: TGTGCCAGCAGCCAAGATAGTTTCTACTCTTTGGAGACCCAGTACTTC. This translates into CASSQDSFYSLETQYF.

The V gene is TRBV2, the J gene TRBJ2-5; TRBD2 matches at 14 bases. The CDR3 has 14 residues. V lost 11 bases, J lost 8 bases, and 10 bases stayed unmatched. Looked up from germline, CDR1 is SNHLY and CDR2 is FYNNEI. The CDR3 DNA reads TGTGCCTCCGAGCGGGGACTAGCGGGAGTTACCCAGTACTTC. Its protein product is CASERGLAGVTQYF.

This clonotype was detected a few times. The chain employs TRBV5-1 and TRBJ2-2, with 8 nucleotides matching TRBD2. The CDR3 is made up of 16 amino acids. Germline V CDR1 and CDR2: SGHRS, YFSETQ. V lost 0 bases to trimming and J lost 3 bases; unmatched junction nucleotides: 4. CDR3 nucleotides: TGCGCCAGCAGCTTGGCCGGGAGGGGCGACACCGGGGAGCTGTTTTTT. Encoded protein: CASSLAGRGDTGELFF.

As to this clonotype: Germline and junction disagree at one end, which may indicate a read error. The gene calls are TRBV5-1 and TRBJ2-1, with D unclear. The CDR3 totals 16 residues. Per the germline V gene, CDR1 is SGHRS and CDR2 is YFSETQ. The CDR3 reads CASSLVFSSSHNEQFF. CDR3 nucleotides: TGCGCCAGCAGCTTGGTTTTTAGCAGCTCCCACAATGAGCAGTTCTTC.

V gene TRBV6-1 combines with J gene TRBJ2-1, with 8 nucleotides matching TRBD1. Germline V gives CDR1 MNHNS, CDR2 SASEGT. This CDR3 is built from 14 residues. V was clipped by 6 bases and J by 4 bases; unmatched bases: 5. CDR3 loop: CASRGQGSYNEQFF. Here the CDR3 DNA reads TGTGCCAGCAGAGGACAGGGTTCTTACAATGAGCAGTTCTTC.

DNA of the CDR3: TGTGCCACCCGGGATTTCAAAACCGCCAATGAGCAGTTCTTC. Residues: CATRDFKTANEQFF. V gene TRBV12-3 or TRBV12-4 combines with J gene TRBJ2-1; D perhaps matches TRBD2 (5 bases). The V and J ends lost 10 bases and 6 bases respectively, with 19 bases between them. CDR3 length: 14 amino acids.

The chain combines TRBV20-1 with TRBJ2-5; D possibly corresponds to TRBD2 (6 bases). V was pared by 6 bases and J by 5 bases, with 40 bases between. The CDR3 is made up of 21 amino acids. Per germline, CDR1 DFQATT and CDR2 SNEGSKA (reference sequence). DNA of the CDR3: TGCAGTGCCGGTAGCGGTATGCCGAGAACTTCGTGGATGGCTAGCAGGGAGACCCAGTACTTC. It codes for CSAGSGMPRTSWMASRETQYF.

In its sample, this clonotype was seen many times. The rearrangement joins TRBV20-1 to TRBJ2-5; possible D gene TRBD2, 5 bases. Germline-derived CDR1 and CDR2 are DFQATT and SNEGSKA (reference sequence). This CDR3 is 14 amino acids long. V was shortened by 3 bases and J by 4 bases, with 15 bases between the two germline ends. For the CDR3, the DNA is TGCAGTGCTAGGCCCAGCGGTCCCAGAGAGACCCAGTACTTC. Amino acids: CSARPSGPRETQYF.

The sample holds a few counts of this clonotype. The chain uses TRBV10-3 and TRBJ2-1; TRBD2 matches at 9 bases. Germline values: CDR1 ENHRY, CDR2 SYGVKD. CDR3 length equals 15 residues. Unmatched junction bases numbered 12, after V lost 6 bases and J lost 9 bases. The CDR3 here is CAIRNLSGSKGEQFF. The CDR3 DNA is TGTGCCATCAGGAACCTTAGCGGGAGTAAAGGTGAGCAGTTCTTC.

This clonotype was found a few times. The rearrangement uses TRBV5-1 and TRBJ2-4, with D possibly being TRBD1 (5 bases). Per germline, CDR1 SGHRS and CDR2 YFSETQ. This CDR3 has 15 amino acids. The V gene lost 0 bases and the J gene lost 2 bases, with 9 bases spanning the gap. CDR3 bases: TGCGCCAGCAGCTTGGAGTCAGGGACCAAAAACATTCAGTACTTC. It codes for CASSLESGTKNIQYF.

This chain uses TRBV5-5 with TRBJ2-1, with D possibly being TRBD1 or TRBD2 (6 bases each). CDR3 length: 16 residues. V was trimmed by 4 bases and J by 7 bases, leaving 21 bases between them. Germline V gene sequence: CDR1 SGHKS, CDR2 YYEKEE (reference sequence). CDR3 DNA: TGTGCCAGCAGCCCACCCCCGGGTGGAGGGGGGAATGAGCAGTTCTTC. Its protein product is CASSPPPGGGGNEQFF.

This clonotype came up a few times. The CDR3 nucleotides are TGTGCCAGCAGCTTCACTAGCGGGGGGGCCAATACCGGGGAGCTGTTTTTT. Encoded protein: CASSFTSGGANTGELFF. The chain is built from TRBV7-8 and TRBJ2-2; 13 nucleotides agree with TRBD2. The CDR3 runs to 17 residues. The J segment lost 5 bases and the V segment lost 3 bases, leaving 6 bases of the junction unmatched. Germline-derived CDR1 and CDR2 are SGHVS and FQNEAQ.

This clonotype was picked up a small number of times. The V gene is TRBV4-1, the J gene TRBJ1-1, with 9 bases fitting TRBD1. The germline V gene has CDR1 MGHRA and CDR2 YSYEKL. There are 17 residues in the CDR3. Trimming removed 0 bases from V and 5 bases from J; junction bases left unmatched: 10. This chain's CDR3 is CASSQEPGQGMRTEAFF. The CDR3 DNA is TGCGCCAGCAGCCAAGAACCGGGACAGGGTATGAGAACTGAAGCTTTCTTT.

This clonotype was seen ten or more times. This chain connects TRBV12-3 or TRBV12-4 to TRBJ2-1; D not resolved. The CDR3 runs to 15 residues. Deletions cut 2 bases from V and 8 bases from J, with 16 bases between. DNA for the CDR3: TGTGCCAGCAGTTTACGTCCTAGTAGTACATATGAGCAGTTCTTC. Translating gives CASSLRPSSTYEQFF.

The chain carries TRBV2 and TRBJ2-7; D is undetermined. This CDR3 comprises 17 residues. V was pared by 2 bases and J by 3 bases, with 20 bases between. The germline V gene has CDR1 SNHLY and CDR2 FYNNEI. This CDR3 reads CASSEPGQARRNYEQYF. For the CDR3, the DNA is TGTGCCAGCAGTGAACCCGGGCAGGCGCGACGAAACTACGAGCAGTACTTC.

The chain joins TRBV19 to TRBJ1-5, with 8 bases fitting TRBD1. V lost 3 bases and J lost 3; bases outside the gene matches: 4. The germline CDR1 and CDR2 sequences are LNHDA and SQIVND (reference sequence). The CDR3 length is 15 residues. The CDR3 sequence is CASSMAGGANQPQHF. The CDR3 coding sequence is TGTGCCAGTAGTATGGCAGGGGGCGCCAATCAGCCCCAGCATTTT.

A few counts support this clonotype. The chain couples TRBV10-1 to TRBJ2-2, with 7 nucleotides matching TRBD1. The germline CDR1 and CDR2 sequences are WNHNN and SYGVQD (reference sequence). There are 15 residues in the CDR3. The V segment lost 3 bases and the J segment 6 bases; nucleotides outside the gene matches: 7. In DNA, the CDR3 is TGCGCCAGCAGTGACCTCAACAGGGGTGCCGGGGAGCTGTTTTTT. It translates to CASSDLNRGAGELFF.

This chain connects TRBV7-8 to TRBJ2-1; 7 nucleotides align to TRBD2. The V gene's germline CDR1 is SGHVS and CDR2 FQNEAQ. The V and J ends lost 1 base and 4 bases, in that order; junction bases with no gene match: 4. This CDR3 is 15 amino acids long. The CDR3 region is CASSLVPGGYNEQFF. In DNA form, the CDR3 reads TGTGCCAGCAGCTTAGTGCCCGGGGGGTACAATGAGCAGTTCTTC. Full variable domain (rest looked up from reference TRBV7-8 and TRBJ2-1): GAGVSQSPRYKVAKRGQDVALRCDPISGHVSLFWYQQALGQGPEFLTYFQNEAQLDKSGLPSDRFFAERPEGSVSTLKIQRTQQEDSAVYLCASSLVPGGYNEQFFGPGTRLTVL.